This record covers a single T cell receptor beta chain. Clones were sequenced by immunoSEQ multiplex PCR, and TCRdb holds only the in-frame ones, with some missing. This table holds roughly 300,000 clones, around 89% found once. From germline, CDR1 is GTSNPN and CDR2 SVGIG (reference sequence). The CDR3 length is 17 residues. V gave up 5 bases and J gave up 2 bases; unmatched junction bases: 10. Treatment of the sample: some 20 received Ad26.COV2.S at low or high dose, single or two shots; 5 received placebo; per-sample allocation not given. Collection of samples fell on day 63 after the first vaccine or placebo injection. An Ad26 vector carrying the Wuhan-strain SARS-CoV-2 spike served as the vaccine. The data belong to a study of Ad26.COV2.S vaccination and SARS-CoV-2 variants. Study as a whole: The vaccine Ad26.COV2.S was put into the muscle once, or twice with 56 days between.

The J gene is TRBJ2-7, the V gene TRBV30, with TRBD2 matching over 15 bases. This TCR was recovered from a person between 18 and 59 years old who received the Ad26.COV2.S COVID-19 vaccine or a placebo. Sequencing was performed on peripheral blood, taken in a trial of Ad26.COV2.S vaccine versus placebo. CDR3 sequence (DNA): TGTGCCTGGGATACCTCACGGACTAGCGGGAGGGCCTACGAGCAGTACTTC. Protein product: CAWDTSRTSGRAYEQYF.